Listed here are 12 T cell receptor beta chains from one sample, sequenced in a study of CD8 T cells in Susac syndrome. An input of about 0.5 to 1 ug of RNA was subjected to reverse transcription using random hexamers. A single record per CDR3 protein comes from TCRdb applying MiXCR to the immunoSEQ multiplex PCR reads. Here the sample spans about 180,000 distinct CDR3 sequences, roughly 95% being singletons. Sequenced: CD4+ T cells from PBMCs. The receptors shown here come from a human donor with multiple sclerosis.

V usage is TRBV14 and J usage is TRBJ2-1; 9 bases align to TRBD1. This CDR3 is built from 19 residues. V lost 1 base and J lost 8; bases outside the gene matches: 18. CDR1 and CDR2 (germline): SGHDN, FVKESK. In DNA form, the CDR3 reads TGTGCCAGCAGCCAAGCGCTAGCCGGGACAGGGCCTCCTAGGGATGAGCAGTTCTTC. It codes for CASSQALAGTGPPRDEQFF.

V gene TRBV13 combines with J gene TRBJ1-2; D gene unclear. The CDR3 runs 15 residues. The germline V and J ends were trimmed by 5 bases and 6 bases, with 19 bases remaining between them. Germline CDR1 PRHDT, CDR2 FYEKMQ (reference sequence). CDR3 coding DNA: TGTGCCAGCAGCCCCATGACCCCAGGACCTAATGGCTACACCTTC. Translation: CASSPMTPGPNGYTF.

This sequence joins TRBV29-1 and TRBJ1-5; no clear D. In germline, CDR1 is SQVTM, CDR2 ANQGSEA. The CDR3 contains 15 residues. Trimming left V 4 bases short and J 6 bases short, with 19 bases between. CDR3 loop: CSVVISGSSSQPQHF. CDR3 coding DNA: TGCAGCGTTGTCATCTCCGGGTCTAGTAGTCAGCCCCAGCATTTT.

This clonotype is a singleton in its sample. This sequence joins TRBV23-1 and TRBJ1-5; D unclear. TRBV23-1 is annotated as an ORF whose role is uncertain. Trimming left V 0 bases short and J 7 bases short, with 7 bases between. This CDR3 spans 13 amino acids. CDR3 sequence (DNA): TGCGCCAGCAGTCAATCGCCCAGGCAGCCCCAGCATTTT. Encoded protein: CASSQSPRQPQHF.

V is TRBV7-9 and J is TRBJ1-1, with 9 bases aligning to TRBD1. Germline V gene lookup returns CDR1 SEHNR and CDR2 FQNEAQ (reference sequence). Trimming at V came to 4 bases and at J to 6 bases, leaving 9 bases not matched to a gene. The CDR3 spans 15 residues. CDR3 DNA: TGTGCCAGCAGCTACCCCAGGGGACAGGGACCTGAAGCTTTCTTT. Amino acid sequence: CASSYPRGQGPEAFF. Looking up the rest from reference TRBV7-9 and TRBJ1-1 gives the full variable domain: DTGVSQNPRHKITKRGQNVTFRCDPISEHNRLYWYRQTLGQGPEFLTYFQNEAQLEKSRLLSDRFSAERPKGSFSTLEIQRTEQGDSAMYLCASSYPRGQGPEAFFGQGTRLTVV.

The chain combines TRBV5-1 with TRBJ2-4; D gene uncertain. The CDR3 consists of 13 residues. CDR1 and CDR2 from the germline V gene are SGHRS and YFSETQ. The V end lost 4 bases, the J end lost 6 bases, and 11 bases lay between the germline ends. The chain's CDR3 is CASSPMTGNIQYF. The CDR3 nucleotides read TGCGCCAGCAGCCCAATGACTGGAAACATTCAGTACTTC.

The CDR3 spells CASSFGAYSYNEQFF. CDR3 DNA: TGCGCCAGCAGCTTTGGGGCCTACTCCTACAATGAGCAGTTCTTC. V and J are TRBV5-1 and TRBJ2-1; D is possibly TRBD1 (5 bases). The CDR3 loop spans 15 amino acids. V lost 2 bases, J lost 0 bases, and 9 bases lay in between. Germline CDR1 and CDR2: SGHRS and YFSETQ.

In this sample, this clonotype turned up once. The chain couples TRBV9 to TRBJ2-1; 10 bases are shared with TRBD2. This CDR3 is 16 amino acids long. V shed 4 bases and J 4 bases; nucleotides not matched to a gene: 8. The germline CDR1 and CDR2 sequences are SGDLS and YYNGEE. The CDR3 sequence: CASSFTGTSVYNEQFF. The CDR3 coding sequence is TGTGCCAGCAGCTTCACCGGGACTAGCGTTTACAATGAGCAGTTCTTC. Using reference TRBV9 and TRBJ2-1 for the parts outside the CDR3, the full variable domain is DSGVTQTPKHLITATGQRVTLRCSPRSGDLSVYWYQQSLDQGLQFLIQYYNGEERAKGNILERFSAQQFPDLHSELNLSSLELGDSALYFCASSFTGTSVYNEQFFGPGTRLTVL.

The gene calls are TRBV7-3 and TRBJ1-1; 7 bases are a match to TRBD1. V lost 5 bases, J lost 1 base, and 7 bases stayed unmatched. CDR3 length: 15 residues. The V gene's germline CDR1 is SGHTA and CDR2 FQGTGA. CDR3: CASSPAGGPNTEAFF. The CDR3, as DNA: TGTGCCAGCAGCCCTGCAGGGGGTCCGAACACTGAAGCTTTCTTT. The variable domain in full, completed from reference TRBV7-3 and TRBJ1-1, reads GAGVSQTPSNKVTEKGKYVELRCDPISGHTALYWYRQSLGQGPEFLIYFQGTGAADDSGLPNDRFFAVRPEGSVSTLKIQRTERGDSAVYLCASSPAGGPNTEAFFGQGTRLTVV.

This chain links TRBV7-9 with TRBJ2-5, with 9 positions matching TRBD2. The germline V gene has CDR1 SEHNR and CDR2 FQNEAQ (reference sequence). This CDR3 has 15 amino acids. With 3 bases clipped from V and 1 base from J, the junction kept 3 bases outside the gene matches. CDR3 bases: TGTGCCAGCAGCTTGGGAGCGGGGGGCCAAGAGACCCAGTACTTC. The encoded protein is CASSLGAGGQETQYF.

The CDR3 nucleotides are TGTGCCAGCAGCTCGCAGGGTAGGGACTATGGCTACACCTTC. It yields the protein CASSSQGRDYGYTF. The V gene is TRBV5-6, the J gene TRBJ1-2; D perhaps matches TRBD1 (5 bases). Trimming took 3 bases from V and 3 from J, leaving 12 bases between them. Germline-derived CDR1 and CDR2 are SGHDT and YYEEEE. The CDR3 length is 14 residues.

J is TRBJ2-7 and V is TRBV12-3 or TRBV12-4; unclear D gene. V lost 4 bases and J 9 bases, leaving 13 bases between the germline ends. The CDR3 extends over 12 amino acids. The CDR3: CASSSRRSRQYF. The CDR3 nucleotides are TGTGCCAGCAGTTCCAGGCGGAGTCGGCAGTACTTC.